This passage covers 8 T cell receptor beta chains from one sample sequenced in a study of CD8+CD57+ T cells in acquired aplastic anemia. Sequencing involved patients with CD8+CD57+ cell expansion previously shown by flow cytometry. The study profiled TCR beta VDJ and CDR3 using genomic DNA as template. One entry per CDR3 protein results from TCRdb running MiXCR on the reads. Of about 120,000 distinct CDR3 sequences in the sample, 58% were seen once. Material for sequencing was sorted CD4+, CD8+, or CD8+CD57+ T cells (not recorded which) from PBMCs. All receptors derive from a human donor with aplastic anemia.

A remark on this clonotype: A read error is possible here, since a much larger clone lies one base away. In DNA, the CDR3 is TGTGCCAGCAGCTTGGCCGCGGGGGGATTCACAGATACGCAGTATTTT. It yields the protein CASSLAAGGFTDTQYF. The gene calls are TRBV5-6 and TRBJ2-3, with TRBD2 identical over 8 bases. Losses at the gene ends were 0 bases for V and 2 bases for J; bases not matched to a gene: 5. Germline V gene sequence: CDR1 SGHDT, CDR2 YYEEEE. This CDR3 has 16 amino acids. The full variable domain, in which reference TRBV5-6 and TRBJ2-3 provide the parts outside the CDR3, is DAGVTQSPTHLIKTRGQQVTLRCSPKSGHDTVSWYQQALGQGPQFIFQYYEEEERQRGNFPDRFSGHQFPNYSSELNVNALLLGDSALYLCASSLAAGGFTDTQYFGPGTRLTVL.

The CDR3 spells CATSDSSRADTQYF. DNA for the CDR3: TGTGCCACCAGTGACTCATCTAGAGCAGATACGCAGTATTTT. The chain uses TRBV24-1 and TRBJ2-3; the D is unclear. The germline V gene encodes CDR1 KGHDR and CDR2 SFDVKD. The CDR3 length is 14 residues. The V end was cut by 4 bases, the J end by 4 bases, with 11 bases between.

The gene calls are TRBV4-1 and TRBJ1-6; D is ambiguous. This CDR3 comprises 16 residues. Germline-derived CDR1 and CDR2 are MGHRA and YSYEKL. The V end lost 1 base, the J end lost 3 bases, and 10 bases lay between the germline ends. CDR3: CASSQGPAVYNSPLHF. CDR3 DNA: TGCGCCAGCAGCCAAGGTCCGGCGGTCTATAATTCACCCCTCCACTTT.

CDR3 sequence reads: CASSESGDTQYF. The CDR3, as DNA: TGCGCCAGCAGTGAGTCGGGAGATACGCAGTATTTT. The chain joins TRBV10-2 to TRBJ2-3, with D unresolved. CDR3 length: 12 amino acids. Trimming cost V 0 bases and J 5 bases, with 3 bases left between them. The V gene's germline CDR1 is WSHSY and CDR2 SAAADI.

The chain employs TRBV28 and TRBJ2-1; a possible D gene is TRBD2 (6 bases). The V gene's germline CDR1 is MDHEN and CDR2 SYDVKM. Trimming took 4 bases from V and 4 from J, leaving 20 bases between them. This CDR3 spans 17 amino acids. The DNA for the CDR3 is TGTGCCAGCAGTTGGGGAGAGTGGGAGGAGCCTTACAATGAGCAGTTCTTC. As protein: CASSWGEWEEPYNEQFF.

This clonotype was seen ten or more times. The chain uses TRBV10-3 and TRBJ2-2; tentatively, D is TRBD2 (6 bases). V lost 7 bases, J lost 1 base, and 10 bases lay in between. This CDR3 has 14 residues. Germline loops: CDR1 ENHRY, CDR2 SYGVKD. CDR3 in amino acids: CAINIGGNTGELFF. CDR3 coding DNA: TGTGCCATCAACATCGGGGGGAACACCGGGGAGCTGTTTTTT.

This clonotype was seen repeatedly, ten times or more. The gene calls are TRBV4-1 and TRBJ1-2; maybe TRBD1 (6 bases). Trimming cost V 2 bases and J 2 bases, with 9 bases left between them. Germline V CDR1 and CDR2: MGHRA, YSYEKL. This CDR3 has 14 amino acids. This CDR3 reads CASSQFQGNYGYTF. In nucleotides, the CDR3 is TGCGCCAGCAGCCAATTTCAGGGGAACTATGGCTACACCTTC.

This chain connects TRBV5-1 to TRBJ2-3; D uncertain. The length of the CDR3 is 14 residues. Deletions cut 4 bases from V and 2 bases from J, with 11 bases between. Germline loops: CDR1 SGHRS, CDR2 YFSETQ. The chain's CDR3 is CASSVASVTDTQYF. CDR3 nucleotide sequence: TGCGCCAGCAGCGTGGCTAGTGTCACAGATACGCAGTATTTT.